The 9 T cell receptor beta chains below come from one sample, sequenced in a study of cytomegalovirus exposure and HLA in healthy donors. Primers for the PCR totalled 60 Vbeta and 13 Jbeta. Assay: immunoSEQ multiplex PCR; the TCRdb copy retains only in-frame clones and omits some. The data contain about 200,000 clones, 60% to 85% of them singletons. The material sequenced was PBMCs. The receptor source for this set is a girl aged 10 to 17 in good health and CMV-seropositive.

Turning to this clone: Other DNA sequences in this specimen translate into the identical CDR3. The chain carries TRBV5-6 and TRBJ2-7, with D unclear. Germline CDR1 and CDR2: SGHDT and YYEEEE. The CDR3 contains 12 residues. The V and J ends lost 1 base and 3 bases respectively, with 5 bases between them. CDR3 amino acids: CASSLYSYEQYF. In DNA form, the CDR3 reads TGTGCCAGCAGCTTGTACAGCTACGAGCAGTACTTC.

A few counts support this clone. The chain carries TRBV4-3 and TRBJ1-2; weak D call: TRBD1 (5 bases). The CDR3 spans 14 residues. Germline V lookup: CDR1 LGHNA, CDR2 YSLEER. V was clipped by 0 bases and J by 4 bases, with 9 bases between them. This CDR3 is CASSQEEGPYGYTF. DNA of the CDR3: TGCGCCAGCAGCCAAGAGGAGGGGCCCTATGGCTACACCTTC.

The sample holds a few counts of this clone. The chain employs TRBV25-1 and TRBJ2-7, with D possibly matching TRBD2 (5 bases). This CDR3 has 14 residues. The ends were cut back, 5 bases at V and 0 bases at J, with 11 bases in the middle. Germline V gives CDR1 MGHDK, CDR2 SYGVNS. The CDR3 sequence is CASSSASISYEQYF. The CDR3 DNA reads as TGTGCCAGCAGTTCGGCTAGCATCTCCTACGAGCAGTACTTC.

This clone was detected only once. The genes are TRBV10-1 and TRBJ2-3, with D possibly TRBD1 on 5 matching bases. CDR3 size: 14 residues. V lost 6 bases and J lost 2, with 12 bases in between. Germline V CDR1 and CDR2: WNHNN, SYGVQD (reference sequence). The CDR3 DNA sequence: TGCGCCAGCAGCCAACTCAGGGCCACAGATACGCAGTATTTT. It codes for CASSQLRATDTQYF.

This sequence joins TRBV7-7 and TRBJ2-3, with TRBD2 matching over 8 bases. Germline lookup yields CDR1 SSHAT and CDR2 FNYEAQ (reference sequence). The CDR3 consists of 16 residues. The V segment lost 3 bases and the J segment 2 bases; nucleotides outside the gene matches: 7. The CDR3 protein is CASSLSSGATTDTQYF. The CDR3 region has the DNA TGTGCCAGCAGCTTGAGTAGCGGGGCCACCACAGATACGCAGTATTTT.

The chain couples TRBV9 to TRBJ1-3, with TRBD1 as a possible D gene (5 bases). With 0 bases removed from V and 0 bases from J, the gap between germline ends came to 7 bases. The CDR3 has 15 amino acids. Per germline, CDR1 SGDLS and CDR2 YYNGEE. The CDR3 DNA sequence: TGTGCCAGCAGCGTAGGGGGGGGCTCTGGAAACACCATATATTTT. It codes for CASSVGGGSGNTIYF.

This clone has just a few counts. The chain carries TRBV7-9 and TRBJ2-7; 7 nucleotides agree with TRBD1. The germline V gene has CDR1 SEHNR and CDR2 FQNEAQ (reference sequence). V trimming: 1 base; J trimming: 1 base; junction bases outside the gene matches: 4. There are 15 residues in the CDR3. CDR3 sequence (DNA): TGTGCCAGCAGCTTAGGAGGGGGCTGGTCCTACGAGCAGTACTTC. Its protein product is CASSLGGGWSYEQYF.

The chain uses TRBV2 and TRBJ2-7, with D unresolved. The CDR3 extends over 13 amino acids. Germline V gives CDR1 SNHLY, CDR2 FYNNEI. V shed 7 bases and J shed 0 bases, with 10 bases lying between them. The CDR3 loop is CASTEPDSYEQYF. The CDR3 DNA reads TGTGCCAGCACGGAGCCGGACTCCTACGAGCAGTACTTC.

The chain joins TRBV4-3 to TRBJ1-3, with D possibly matching TRBD1 (6 bases). The V end lost 0 bases, the J end lost 0 bases, and 9 bases lay between the germline ends. Per germline, CDR1 LGHNA and CDR2 YSLEER. The CDR3 sequence is 16 residues long. The CDR3 DNA reads TGCGCCAGCAGCCAAGATGACAGGAGCTCTGGAAACACCATATATTTT. Its protein is CASSQDDRSSGNTIYF.